One and the same sample provided the 28 T cell receptor beta chains below, sequenced in a study of cytomegalovirus exposure and HLA in healthy donors. PCR employed 60 Vbeta and 13 Jbeta primers. Generated by immunoSEQ multiplex PCR, the TCRdb table keeps only in-frame clones and is missing some. The data show approximately 77,000 clones, roughly 78% seen once. Sample: PBMCs. These receptors all come from a man between 35 and 55 years old in good health and CMV-seronegative.

This sequence joins TRBV29-1 and TRBJ2-7; 7 bases agree with TRBD2. Trimming removed 4 bases from V and 0 bases from J; junction bases left unmatched: 6. From germline, CDR1 is SQVTM and CDR2 ANQGSEA. There are 14 residues in the CDR3. The CDR3 protein is CSVGGGGSSYEQYF. DNA of the CDR3: TGCAGCGTTGGGGGGGGAGGGAGCTCCTACGAGCAGTACTTC.

The V and J genes are TRBV7-2 and TRBJ2-1; a weak D match, TRBD1 (5 bases). Trimming shortened V by 4 bases and J by 5 bases, and 9 bases separated the two germline ends. Germline-derived CDR1 and CDR2 are SGHTA and FQGNSA. The CDR3 runs 13 residues. As DNA, the CDR3 is TGTGCCAGCAGCTCGGACACCGACAATGAGCAGTTCTTC. Translating it yields CASSSDTDNEQFF.

The rearrangement joins TRBV6-5 to TRBJ2-7; 9 bases are shared with TRBD1. The CDR3 contains 14 residues. The V segment lost 5 bases and the J segment 3 bases; nucleotides outside the gene matches: 5. The germline V gene has CDR1 MNHEY and CDR2 SVGAGI. The CDR3 is CASSTGDRDYEQYF. CDR3 DNA: TGTGCCAGCAGTACTGGGGACAGGGACTACGAGCAGTACTTC.

Note on this clone: The sample holds other DNA sequences that translate to the same CDR3. V usage is TRBV28 and J usage is TRBJ1-1, with D maybe TRBD1 (6 bases). The germline V and J ends were trimmed by 6 bases and 4 bases, with 15 bases remaining between them. CDR1 is MDHEN, CDR2 SYDVKM, per germline. This CDR3 is built from 14 residues. CDR3 bases: TGTGCCAGCAGCCTCCCCAGGGGACGCACTGAAGCTTTCTTT. Translation gives CASSLPRGRTEAFF.

This chain uses TRBV28 with TRBJ2-1; TRBD2 aligns across 12 bases. This CDR3 is 20 amino acids long. The V gene's germline CDR1 is MDHEN and CDR2 SYDVKM. V lost 6 bases, J lost 5 bases, and 20 bases stayed unmatched. The DNA for the CDR3 is TGTGCCAGCAGAGACCGGGACAGGGGTTCTACTAGCGGGAGGCACAATGAGCAGTTCTTC. Its protein product is CASRDRDRGSTSGRHNEQFF. Filled out from reference TRBV28 and TRBJ2-1, the complete variable domain reads DVKVTQSSRYLVKRTGEKVFLECVQDMDHENMFWYRQDPGLGLRLIYFSYDVKMKEKGDIPEGYSVSREKKERFSLILESASTNQTSMYLCASRDRDRGSTSGRHNEQFFGPGTRLTVL.

This clone was observed a handful of times. The chain uses TRBV28 and TRBJ2-6; 7 bases fit TRBD1. Germline V gene lookup returns CDR1 MDHEN and CDR2 SYDVKM. V dropped 5 bases and J dropped 0; count of bases not matched to a gene: 7. This CDR3 region has 17 residues. The chain's CDR3 is CASSQEGQVSGANVLTF. The CDR3 DNA follows: TGTGCCAGCAGTCAAGAAGGACAGGTCTCTGGGGCCAACGTCCTGACTTTC.

The chain links TRBV6-4 to TRBJ2-7; D may be TRBD2 (5 bases). The V gene lost 8 bases and the J gene lost 0 bases, with 14 bases spanning the gap. Germline CDR1 and CDR2: MRHNA and SNTAGT. CDR3 length: 14 residues. The CDR3 region is CASSPDLSSYEQYF. In nucleotides, the CDR3 is TGTGCCAGCTCTCCGGACTTGAGCTCCTACGAGCAGTACTTC.

Worth noting for this clone: Different DNA sequences within this sample yield the same CDR3. The rearrangement uses TRBV9 and TRBJ2-3; D unclear. Germline loops: CDR1 SGDLS, CDR2 YYNGEE. V lost 2 bases and J 0 bases, leaving 10 bases between the germline ends. This CDR3 contains 15 residues. The CDR3 DNA follows: TGTGCCAGCAGCGTTTTGGCGGCTAGCACAGATACGCAGTATTTT. Amino acids: CASSVLAASTDTQYF.

The CDR3 region is CASSQDLLFPEQFF. Here the CDR3 DNA reads TGTGCCAGCAGCCAAGATCTACTTTTCCCTGAGCAGTTCTTC. The V and J genes are TRBV4-2 and TRBJ2-1; no firm D call. The CDR3 totals 14 residues. The germline V gene has CDR1 LGHNA and CDR2 YNFKEQ. Trimming stripped 0 bases from V and 9 bases from J, with 12 bases between.

The chain employs TRBV30 and TRBJ1-2, with 8 bases matching TRBD1. This CDR3 comprises 14 residues. The junction had 6 bases not matched to a gene; V was cut back by 4 bases and J by 2 bases. The germline V gene encodes CDR1 GTSNPN and CDR2 SVGIG (reference sequence). The CDR3 nucleotides are TGTGCCTGGACCGGACAGGGCTACAACTATGGCTACACCTTC. Translating it yields CAWTGQGYNYGYTF.

This clone has a handful of counts. The chain carries TRBV30 and TRBJ1-4; D gene unclear. The CDR3 consists of 14 residues. V shed 5 bases and J shed 1 base, with 11 bases lying between them. The germline V gene has CDR1 GTSNPN and CDR2 SVGIG (reference sequence). In DNA form, the CDR3 reads TGTGCCTGGTCCCCACCAGAAACTAATGAAAAACTGTTTTTT. It yields the protein CAWSPPETNEKLFF.

The V call is TRBV30, the J call TRBJ1-2, with D possibly being TRBD1 (6 bases). The CDR3 is 13 residues long. Germline CDR1 GTSNPN, CDR2 SVGIG (reference sequence). V was trimmed by 3 bases and J by 8 bases, leaving 16 bases between them. CDR3 coding DNA: TGTGCCTGGAGGGACAGTCTTACCTCGGGCTACACCTTC. Amino acid sequence: CAWRDSLTSGYTF.

The chain has TRBV6-1 and TRBJ2-7; 8 bases fit TRBD1. This CDR3 is 16 amino acids long. Germline CDR1 and CDR2: MNHNS and SASEGT. The V and J ends lost 4 bases and 2 bases, in that order; junction bases with no gene match: 10. The CDR3 sequence: CASSAGTGTEAYEQYF. In DNA form, the CDR3 reads TGTGCCAGCAGTGCCGGGACAGGAACCGAAGCCTACGAGCAGTACTTC.

CDR3 in amino acids: CASSQDLAGTSYEQYF. The CDR3 DNA follows: TGCGCCAGCAGCCAAGATCTAGCGGGGACCTCCTACGAGCAGTACTTC. V is TRBV4-3 and J is TRBJ2-5, with 9 bases aligning to TRBD2. The DNA end lines up better with TRBJ2-7; the J call may be wrong. The CDR3 has 16 residues. Germline lookup yields CDR1 LGHNA and CDR2 YSLEER.

The chain joins TRBV5-6 to TRBJ2-4; D uncertain. The length of the CDR3 is 12 residues. V lost 3 bases and J lost 9, with 10 bases in between. Per the germline V gene, CDR1 is SGHDT and CDR2 is YYEEEE. This chain's CDR3 is CASSWAQGIQYF. The CDR3 nucleotides read TGTGCCAGCAGCTGGGCCCAAGGCATTCAGTACTTC.

The V call is TRBV15, the J call TRBJ2-1; the match to TRBD2 covers 13 bases. Looked up from germline, CDR1 is LNHNV and CDR2 is YYDKDF (reference sequence). This CDR3 has 18 amino acids. J was trimmed by 6 bases and V by 0 bases; bases with no gene match: 8. The CDR3 spells CATSRDRTSGRVPNEQFF. The CDR3 DNA reads as TGTGCCACCAGCAGAGATCGGACTAGCGGGAGAGTCCCCAATGAGCAGTTCTTC.

The gene calls are TRBV4-2 and TRBJ1-4; TRBD1 is a possible D gene (5 bases). Germline assignment: CDR1 LGHNA and CDR2 YNFKEQ. With 2 bases removed from V and 2 bases from J, the gap between germline ends came to 6 bases. The CDR3 runs 14 residues. CDR3 DNA: TGTGCCAGCAGCCAAAGGGGTACTAATGAAAAACTGTTTTTT. As protein: CASSQRGTNEKLFF.

At least ten counts were recorded for this clone. CDR3 in amino acids: CASSQGRDYFYEQYF. The CDR3 DNA is TGCGCCAGCAGCCAAGGCCGGGACTATTTCTACGAGCAGTACTTC. The genes are TRBV4-3 and TRBJ2-7, with 7 bases fitting TRBD2. CDR1 LGHNA and CDR2 YSLEER come from the germline V gene. After removal of 1 base from V and 3 bases from J, the junction contained 6 bases not matched to a gene. This CDR3 is built from 15 residues.

This chain links TRBV30 with TRBJ2-1; tentatively, D is TRBD1 (7 bases). Germline V gene data show CDR1 as GTSNPN and CDR2 as SVGIG (reference sequence). V lost 4 bases to trimming and J lost 4 bases, with 11 bases between them. The CDR3 consists of 13 residues. This CDR3 is CAWIQGGYNEQFF. In nucleotides, the CDR3 is TGTGCCTGGATCCAGGGGGGATACAATGAGCAGTTCTTC.

The chain uses TRBV7-2 and TRBJ2-7; D unclear. V was pared by 1 base and J by 3 bases, with 7 bases between. This CDR3 spans 13 amino acids. CDR1 and CDR2 (germline): SGHTA, FQGNSA. DNA for the CDR3: TGTGCCAGCAGCTTAGGACACTTCTACGAGCAGTACTTC. Translated, it gives CASSLGHFYEQYF.

The J gene is TRBJ2-7, the V gene TRBV7-9; D may be TRBD2 (5 bases). The germline gives CDR1 SEHNR, CDR2 FQNEAQ (reference sequence). V lost 5 bases, J lost 13 bases, and 21 bases lay in between. The CDR3 has 13 residues. CDR3 nucleotide sequence: TGTGCCAGCAGCCCAGGAGTTGGAGGCGACCCATACTTC. This codes for CASSPGVGGDPYF.

This clone was detected only once. This chain links TRBV7-9 with TRBJ2-1; 10 nucleotides match TRBD2. The CDR3 has 15 amino acids. From germline, CDR1 is SEHNR and CDR2 FQNEAQ (reference sequence). With V trimmed by 6 bases and J by 6 bases, 8 bases remained unmatched. The chain's CDR3 is CASRGPSGRRNEQFF. The DNA of the CDR3 is TGTGCCAGCAGGGGGCCTAGCGGGAGACGCAATGAGCAGTTCTTC.

The rearrangement joins TRBV6-6 to TRBJ2-2, with 10 bases fitting TRBD1. The CDR3 runs to 16 residues. Germline V gene data show CDR1 as MNHNY and CDR2 as SVGAGI (reference sequence). The trim removed 5 bases at V and 10 bases at J, leaving 13 bases unmatched. This CDR3 is CASSLSSGTGETELFF. DNA for the CDR3: TGTGCCAGCAGTCTCAGTTCTGGGACAGGGGAGACGGAGCTGTTTTTT.

This clone appeared once. The chain couples TRBV28 to TRBJ2-7, with D perhaps matching TRBD2 (7 bases). Between the trimmed V and J ends, which lost 4 bases and 7 bases, there was a span of 20 bases. The CDR3 has 15 amino acids. Per germline, CDR1 MDHEN and CDR2 SYDVKM. The CDR3 spells CASSSSGGGNREQYF. CDR3 bases: TGTGCCAGCAGTTCCTCGGGGGGCGGGAATCGAGAGCAGTACTTC.

The chain is built from TRBV27 and TRBJ2-7; 8 bases match TRBD1. The CDR3 is 14 amino acids. Looked up from germline, CDR1 is MNHEY and CDR2 is SMNVEV (reference sequence). Trimming took 3 bases from V and 5 from J; bases not matched to a gene: 6. CDR3 sequence: CASSLGQGANEQYF. Written as DNA, the CDR3 is TGTGCCAGCAGTTTGGGGCAGGGGGCCAACGAGCAGTACTTC.

The chain recombines TRBV20-1 with TRBJ2-3; D unclear. V was cut by 0 bases and J by 9 bases, with 7 bases left in between. The germline V gene has CDR1 DFQATT and CDR2 SNEGSKA (reference sequence). The CDR3 is 11 amino acids. The CDR3 sequence is CSARDQWTQYF. The DNA of the CDR3 is TGCAGTGCTAGAGATCAGTGGACGCAGTATTTT.

The V gene is TRBV2, the J gene TRBJ2-2; maybe TRBD1 (6 bases). Trimming stripped 6 bases from V and 6 bases from J, with 8 bases between. The CDR3 has 12 residues. The germline CDR1 and CDR2 sequences are SNHLY and FYNNEI. The CDR3 loop reads CASRAGAGELFF. As DNA, the CDR3 is TGTGCCAGCAGAGCAGGGGCCGGGGAGCTGTTTTTT.

This clone was seen a single time. This rearrangement joins TRBV27 to TRBJ2-1; 7 bases fit TRBD2. There are 14 residues in the CDR3. Per the germline V gene, CDR1 is MNHEY and CDR2 is SMNVEV (reference sequence). With 3 bases clipped from V and 4 bases from J, the junction kept 3 bases outside the gene matches. The CDR3 bases are TGTGCCAGCAGTTTGCTAGCGGCATACAATGAGCAGTTCTTC. Residues: CASSLLAAYNEQFF.